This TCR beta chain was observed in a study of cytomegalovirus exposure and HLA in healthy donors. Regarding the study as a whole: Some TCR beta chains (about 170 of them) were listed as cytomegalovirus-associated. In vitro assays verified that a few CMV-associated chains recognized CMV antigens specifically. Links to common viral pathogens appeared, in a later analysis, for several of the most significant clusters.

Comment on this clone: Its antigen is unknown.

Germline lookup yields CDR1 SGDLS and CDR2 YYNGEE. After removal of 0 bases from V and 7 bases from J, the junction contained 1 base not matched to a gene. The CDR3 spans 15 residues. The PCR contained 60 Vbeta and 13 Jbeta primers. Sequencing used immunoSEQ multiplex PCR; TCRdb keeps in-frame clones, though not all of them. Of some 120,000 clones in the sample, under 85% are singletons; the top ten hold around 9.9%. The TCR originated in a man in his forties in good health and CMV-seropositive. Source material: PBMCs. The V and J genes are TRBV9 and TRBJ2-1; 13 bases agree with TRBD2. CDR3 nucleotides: TGTGCCAGCAGCGTAGGGACTAGCGGGGGTAATGAGCAGTTCTTC. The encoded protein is CASSVGTSGGNEQFF.